The rows below give T cell receptor beta chains drawn from one sample of a study of shared clonotypes between healthy human individuals. The assay was immunoSEQ multiplex PCR, and TCRdb's table has in-frame clones only and misses some. The sample holds about a million clones, roughly 80% seen once. Source material: memory CD4+ T cells sorted from blood. The source is a man younger than 35 in good health. Both conserved end residues are part of each CDR3. D genes are given only for firm matches. Some rows have no size entry. The others give once, few or many, or a class for an expanded clone.

v_gene	abundance	len	d_gene	j_gene	CDR3nt	CDR3aa
TRBV19	NA	15	NA	TRBJ1-3	TGTGCCAGTAGTATTCCAGGGGCTGCCGGAAACACCATATATTTT	CASSIPGAAGNTIYF
TRBV7-2	NA	17	TRBD2	TRBJ2-7	TGTGCCAGCAGCCGTCTAGCGGGAGGGCCGGTTTCCTACGAGCAGTACTTC	CASSRLAGGPVSYEQYF
TRBV9	NA	15	NA	TRBJ1-5	TGTGCCAGCAGCGTAGACGGACAGAGCAATCAGCCCCAGCATTTT	CASSVDGQSNQPQHF
TRBV11-3	once	14	TRBD1	TRBJ2-7	TGTGCCAGCAGCCTGCCGGACAGGGCCCTCGAGCAGTACTTC	CASSLPDRALEQYF
TRBV30	few	15	TRBD1	TRBJ2-4	TGTGCCTGGAGTGTACAGGGGGCGGTCAAAAACATTCAGTACTTC	CAWSVQGAVKNIQYF
TRBV29-1	NA	16	TRBD2	TRBJ2-1	TGCAGCGTTGCGGGTAGCGGGAGTCTTTCCTACAATGAGCAGTTCTTC	CSVAGSGSLSYNEQFF
TRBV18	NA	16	NA	TRBJ2-1	TGTGCCAGCTCACCACCGAGGATAAGCTCCTACAATGAGCAGTTCTTC	CASSPPRISSYNEQFF
TRBV25-1	once	13	NA	TRBJ2-5	TGTGCCAGCAGTGAATATGGCGGGCGGACCCAGTACTTC	CASSEYGGRTQYF
TRBV6-5	NA	16	TRBD1	TRBJ2-3	TGTGCCAGCAGTTACGGGTGGGCAGGGGGCTCAGATACGCAGTATTTT	CASSYGWAGGSDTQYF
TRBV21-1	NA	13	NA	TRBJ1-4	TGTGCCAGCAGCAAAACCTCCCTGGAAAAACTGTTTTTT	CASSKTSLEKLFF
TRBV7-9	few	14	NA	TRBJ2-3	TGTGCCAGCAGCCCCGAGGGGATTGGGGATACGCAGTATTTT	CASSPEGIGDTQYF
TRBV9	NA	15	NA	TRBJ1-1	TGTGCCAGCAGCGCGGGTTGGTTTGGGAACACTGAAGCTTTCTTT	CASSAGWFGNTEAFF
TRBV18	NA	14	NA	TRBJ2-2	TGTGCCAGCTCGCCCACAGGGAACACCGGGGAGCTGTTTTTT	CASSPTGNTGELFF
TRBV15	NA	14	NA	TRBJ2-2	TGTGCCACCAGCACCGGGGCGAACACCGGGGAGCTGTTTTTT	CATSTGANTGELFF
TRBV5-4	NA	13	NA	TRBJ1-3	TGTGCCAGCAGCTCCCAGGGGGGAAACACCATATATTTT	CASSSQGGNTIYF
TRBV28	few	16	NA	TRBJ1-5	TGTGCCAGCAGTATCACAGGCCAAGGAGGCAATCAGCCCCAGCATTTT	CASSITGQGGNQPQHF
TRBV30	NA	11	NA	TRBJ2-1	TGTGCCTGGAGTGCCGAATGGGAGCAGTTCTTC	CAWSAEWEQFF
TRBV5-1	NA	14	NA	TRBJ1-1	TGCGCCAGCAGCTTGGCCGTCCCGAGACAGGAAGCTTTCTTT	CASSLAVPRQEAFF
TRBV6-1	NA	15	NA	TRBJ1-4	TGTGCCAGCAGTGGAACCACAGGGATGAGCGAAAAACTGTTTTTT	CASSGTTGMSEKLFF
TRBV9	NA	15	NA	TRBJ2-5	TGTGCCAGCAGCGTAGCTGGAGCAGGGGGGAAGACCCAGTACTTC	CASSVAGAGGKTQYF
TRBV11-3	NA	17	TRBD1	TRBJ2-3	TGTGCCAGCAGCTTAGGGGGGAAAACAGGGGGCACAGATACGCAGTATTTT	CASSLGGKTGGTDTQYF
TRBV2	NA	11	NA	TRBJ2-7	TGTGCCAGCAAGGGGTTTTACGAGCAGTACTTC	CASKGFYEQYF
TRBV6-6	NA	13	NA	TRBJ1-1	TGTGCCAGCAGTTACACCCAGACCACTGAAGCTTTCTTT	CASSYTQTTEAFF
TRBV27	few	15	TRBD2	TRBJ2-3	TGTGCCAGCAGTTCGTCCGGGACTAGCGGTAGTACGCAGTATTTT	CASSSSGTSGSTQYF
TRBV27	NA	13	NA	TRBJ1-1	TGTGCCAGCAGTTTAAAGCAGTTCGCTGAAGCTTTCTTT	CASSLKQFAEAFF
TRBV5-6	NA	14	NA	TRBJ1-2	TGTGCCAGCAGCTTGGGGGGCAGCAACTATGGCTACACCTTC	CASSLGGSNYGYTF
TRBV28	NA	12	TRBD1	TRBJ1-2	TGTGCCAGTACGGACAGGGGGCTAGGCTACACCTTC	CASTDRGLGYTF
TRBV10-3	NA	16	NA	TRBJ1-2	TGTGCCATCAGTGAGTCGGGGGGGGTACGGGCCTATGGCTACACCTTC	CAISESGGVRAYGYTF
TRBV6-1	NA	15	NA	TRBJ1-5	TGTGCCAGCAGTCACGACAGGTCCAGCAATCAGCCCCAGCATTTT	CASSHDRSSNQPQHF
TRBV7-2	NA	14	TRBD1	TRBJ1-3	TGTGCCAGCAGCTCCGACAGGGCTCGGAGCACCATATATTTT	CASSSDRARSTIYF
TRBV14	NA	14	NA	TRBJ1-4	TGTGCCAGCGCCATCCAGGCGGCTAATGAAAAACTGTTTTTT	CASAIQAANEKLFF
TRBV11-2	NA	16	TRBD2	TRBJ2-7	TGTGCCAGCAGCTACCGTAGCGGGAGGTCGACCTACGAGCAGTACTTC	CASSYRSGRSTYEQYF
TRBV7-2	NA	15	TRBD2	TRBJ2-3	TGTGCCAGCAGCTTACAGGCGGGAGGGCCCGATACGCAGTATTTT	CASSLQAGGPDTQYF
TRBV5-1	NA	15	NA	TRBJ2-3	TGCGCCAGCCAGCACTCCGGGAGCCACACAGATACGCAGTATTTT	CASQHSGSHTDTQYF
TRBV2	few	16	TRBD2	TRBJ2-3	TGTGCCAGCAGTGATCCCGGGACTAGCATCACAGATACGCAGTATTTT	CASSDPGTSITDTQYF
TRBV7-9	NA	13	NA	TRBJ1-5	TGTGCCAGCAGCTTGTTTGGGGATCAGCCCCAGCATTTT	CASSLFGDQPQHF
TRBV7-3	NA	15	NA	TRBJ2-5	TGTGCCAGCAGCTTAACCAGCGGTGACCAAGAGACCCAGTACTTC	CASSLTSGDQETQYF
TRBV5-1	NA	13	NA	TRBJ2-7	TGCGCCAGCAGCTTGGGACTAGTCTACGAGCAGTACTTC	CASSLGLVYEQYF
TRBV7-9	few	14	TRBD1	TRBJ1-1	TGTGCCAGCAGCTTAAGGACAGGTACCACTGAAGCTTTCTTT	CASSLRTGTTEAFF
TRBV6-5	NA	15	TRBD1	TRBJ1-2	TGTGCCAGCAGTCAATCCGGGACAGGGGCCTATGGCTACACCTTC	CASSQSGTGAYGYTF
TRBV5-1	NA	16	NA	TRBJ1-3	TGCGCCAGCAGCTTGTTCGGGGGCCAGCCTGGAAACACCATATATTTT	CASSLFGGQPGNTIYF
TRBV5-1	once	15	TRBD1	TRBJ1-2	TGCGCCAGCAGCCCGGGGGGACAGGTTACCTATGGCTACACCTTC	CASSPGGQVTYGYTF
TRBV6-5	NA	15	TRBD1	TRBJ1-5	TGTGCCAGCAGGGGGACAGGGGGCGCCTATCAGCCCCAGCATTTT	CASRGTGGAYQPQHF
TRBV30	NA	14	NA	TRBJ1-2	TGTGCCTGGAGTGTATACGATCGGTTATATGGCTACACCTTC	CAWSVYDRLYGYTF
TRBV19	few	11	NA	TRBJ1-1	TGTGCCACGTACGAGGGGGTTAAAGCTTTCTTT	CATYEGVKAFF
TRBV5-5	NA	15	NA	TRBJ2-3	TGTGCCAGCAGCTTCCGGGGCTTAAGCACAGATACGCAGTATTTT	CASSFRGLSTDTQYF
TRBV27	NA	14	TRBD1	TRBJ1-5	TGTGCCAGCAGTCCAGGACAGGGTAATCAGCCCCAGCATTTT	CASSPGQGNQPQHF
TRBV10-2	few	13	TRBD1	TRBJ1-5	TGCGCCAGCAAGGACAGGGTCAATCAGCCCCAGCATTTT	CASKDRVNQPQHF
TRBV29-1	few	13	NA	TRBJ1-2	TGCAGCGTTGAACCTAGGCCCGGCGGTGGCTACACCTTC	CSVEPRPGGGYTF
TRBV7-9	NA	16	NA	TRBJ2-1	TGTGCCAGCAGCTTCCCTAGAGAGGGATCGGGGAATGAGCAGTTCTTC	CASSFPREGSGNEQFF
TRBV5-1	NA	13	NA	TRBJ2-7	TGCGCCAGCAGCTTGCCGGAGGGCTGGGAGCAGTACTTC	CASSLPEGWEQYF
TRBV5-6	once	13	NA	TRBJ1-1	TGTGCCAGCAGCCCTGATAAGACATCTGAAGCTTTCTTT	CASSPDKTSEAFF
TRBV19	NA	15	NA	TRBJ2-6	TGTGCCAGTAGCAAACAGAGCTCTGGGGCCAACGTCCTGACTTTC	CASSKQSSGANVLTF
TRBV5-1	NA	15	NA	TRBJ1-3	TGCGCCAGCAGCTTGGGGGGTAGCTCTGGAAACACCATATATTTT	CASSLGGSSGNTIYF
TRBV30	NA	12	NA	TRBJ2-4	TGTGCCTGGAGTCCCCGGGCGAACATTCAGTACTTC	CAWSPRANIQYF
TRBV5-6	NA	13	NA	TRBJ2-7	TGTGCCAGCAGCTTGGCCGGGCCCTACGAGCAGTACTTC	CASSLAGPYEQYF
TRBV18	NA	13	NA	TRBJ2-5	TGTGCCAGCTCACCTTTGACTGGTGAGACCCAGTACTTC	CASSPLTGETQYF
TRBV5-1	NA	16	NA	TRBJ2-6	TGCGCCAGCAACCCCGATGGCCTTTCTGGGGCCAACGTCCTGACTTTC	CASNPDGLSGANVLTF